This T cell receptor beta chain is drawn from a study of metastatic and nonmetastatic thyroid tumors. MiXCR was used by TCRdb to re-call the PCR reads. In the table there are around 17,000 clones, around a fifth of which are singletons. No patient received treatment before thyroid surgery. The receptor was derived from a female donor with papillary thyroid cancer or a benign thyroid nodule (not recorded which). Some clones in this sample may be carry-over from other donors' samples. The sequenced sample was adjacent normal tissue.

The CDR3 loop reads CASSEQSTVYEQYF. The DNA for the CDR3 is TGTGCCAGCAGTGAACAGTCCACCGTCTACGAGCAGTACTTC. The V and J genes are TRBV2 and TRBJ2-7; D is ambiguous. V shed 2 bases and J shed 3 bases, with 11 bases lying between them. Germline V gives CDR1 SNHLY, CDR2 FYNNEI. The CDR3 contains 14 residues.